The T cell receptor beta chain under discussion was sequenced for a study of shared clonotypes between healthy human individuals. Study outcomes and limitations: The diversity represented, both genetic and in exposure history, was limited by few donors.

A CD45RA-negative memory subset and a CD45RA+ naive subset were separated from the CD4+ cells. This clone has at least ten counts. The antigen is unknown. V lost 7 bases to trimming and J lost 6 bases, with 4 bases between them. This CDR3 spans 10 amino acids. Germline CDR1 and CDR2: MNHEY and SVGAGI. Sequencing was performed with immunoSEQ multiplex PCR; in TCRdb, only in-frame clones are kept and a portion is missing. The sample yields about a million clones, 65% to 75% seen once. The receptor comes from a man aged 18-30 years in good health. The rearrangement uses TRBV6-5 and TRBJ1-5, with D uncertain. The sample consisted of memory CD4+ T cells sorted from blood. Subset described: CD45RA-negative fraction. The CDR3 nucleotides read TGTGCCAGCAAGGGTCAGCCCCAGCATTTT. Residues: CASKGQPQHF.